The 14 T cell receptor beta chains below come from one sample, sequenced in a study of T-cell reconstitution after alpha-beta-depleted transplantation in children. Library preparation (for TCRbeta) was performed with unique molecular identifiers. TCRdb passed the PCR reads through MiXCR, listing each CDR3 protein once. Here the sample spans approximately 230,000 distinct CDR3 sequences, more than 20% being singletons. This material consisted of PBMCs, mostly from graft donor cells, taken 360 days after TCRalphabeta/CD19-depleted stem cell transplant. These receptors originate from a female patient aged 2 to 10 who had a stem cell transplant for congenital amegakaryocytic thrombocytopenia, so the T cells may come from the graft donor.

The chain combines TRBV12-3 or TRBV12-4 with TRBJ2-7; D not certain. The germline V and J ends were trimmed by 2 bases and 5 bases, with 13 bases remaining between them. The CDR3 contains 14 residues. This CDR3 reads CASSLSVRFDEQYF. The CDR3, as DNA: TGTGCCAGCAGTTTAAGCGTTCGATTTGACGAGCAGTACTTC.

This chain links TRBV11-2 with TRBJ2-2; no definite D call. Germline V CDR1 and CDR2: SGHAT, FQNNGV. V dropped 1 base and J dropped 6 bases, with 15 bases sitting between them. The CDR3 sequence is 16 residues long. The CDR3 loop is CASSLGILASSGELFF. CDR3 nucleotide sequence: TGTGCCAGCAGCTTAGGTATACTGGCCTCGTCCGGGGAGCTGTTTTTT.

This clonotype was counted between two and nine times. The chain recombines TRBV27 with TRBJ1-1; possible D gene TRBD1, 5 bases. CDR3 length equals 15 residues. V was cut by 0 bases and J by 10 bases, with 18 bases left in between. The germline gives CDR1 MNHEY, CDR2 SMNVEV (reference sequence). CDR3: CASSLSTFGEGTAFF. In DNA form, the CDR3 reads TGTGCCAGCAGTTTATCGACTTTTGGGGAGGGGACAGCTTTCTTT.

This clonotype showed up just a few times. J is TRBJ2-3 and V is TRBV12-3 or TRBV12-4, with a weak D call TRBD2 (7 bases). The ends were cut back, 6 bases at V and 5 bases at J, with 18 bases in the middle. The CDR3 totals 15 residues. The CDR3 sequence: CASSRGADRIDTQYF. DNA for the CDR3: TGTGCCAGCAGCCGGGGGGCGGACAGAATAGATACGCAGTATTTT.

This clonotype appeared many times. V usage is TRBV2 and J usage is TRBJ2-3; 7 bases are a match to TRBD1. There are 16 residues in the CDR3. Trimming at V came to 6 bases and at J to 2 bases, leaving 11 bases not matched to a gene. Germline V gene sequence: CDR1 SNHLY, CDR2 FYNNEI. CDR3 nucleotide sequence: TGTGCCAGCAGCGTCTCCCGGGACAGTCCCACAGATACGCAGTATTTT. Its protein product is CASSVSRDSPTDTQYF.

J is TRBJ2-7 and V is TRBV6-1; D might be TRBD1 (6 bases). Trimming shortened V by 8 bases and J by 1 base, and 12 bases separated the two germline ends. The CDR3 length is 13 residues. Germline assignment: CDR1 MNHNS and CDR2 SASEGT. The CDR3 region has the DNA TGTGCCAGCGGTACAGGGCCGTCCTACGAGCAGTACTTC. Its translation: CASGTGPSYEQYF.

This rearrangement joins TRBV3-1 to TRBJ2-3; 8 bases match TRBD2. This CDR3 region has 15 residues. Trimming cost V 2 bases and J 4 bases; bases outside gene matches: 5. Germline V CDR1 and CDR2: LGHDT, YNNKEL (reference sequence). The CDR3 loop is CASSQRGGPPDTQYF. In nucleotides, the CDR3 is TGTGCCAGCAGCCAACGGGGGGGCCCCCCAGATACGCAGTATTTT.

The J gene is TRBJ2-7, the V gene TRBV7-8; no clear D gene. This CDR3 is 16 amino acids long. V was trimmed by 0 bases and J by 0 bases, leaving 12 bases between them. Germline-derived CDR1 and CDR2 are SGHVS and FQNEAQ. CDR3 protein: CASSLARSSRSYEQYF. The CDR3 DNA reads as TGTGCCAGCAGCTTAGCTAGGTCTTCCCGCTCCTACGAGCAGTACTTC.

The chain employs TRBV19 and TRBJ2-1; D not certain. Germline CDR1 reads LNHDA; CDR2 reads SQIVND (reference sequence). This CDR3 is built from 12 residues. The V end lost 4 bases, the J end lost 6 bases, and 7 bases lay between the germline ends. The CDR3 bases are TGTGCCAGTAGTACAGGTTTCAATGAGCAGTTCTTC. Translation gives CASSTGFNEQFF.

The genes are TRBV3-1 and TRBJ2-5; 7 bases map to TRBD2. CDR3 length equals 15 residues. Trimming cost V 5 bases and J 3 bases; bases outside gene matches: 9. Germline V lookup: CDR1 LGHDT, CDR2 YNNKEL (reference sequence). The CDR3 reads CASSDRLAGEETQYF. CDR3 coding DNA: TGTGCCAGCAGCGACCGGCTGGCGGGGGAAGAGACCCAGTACTTC.

The gene calls are TRBV20-1 and TRBJ2-7, with a weak D call TRBD2 (5 bases). The germline CDR1 and CDR2 sequences are DFQATT and SNEGSKA (reference sequence). V dropped 1 base and J dropped 2 bases, with 9 bases sitting between them. The CDR3 totals 13 residues. The CDR3 sequence is CSARVPGTYEQYF. In DNA, the CDR3 is TGCAGTGCTAGAGTTCCGGGAACCTACGAGCAGTACTTC.

The sample holds many counts of this clonotype. The V and J genes are TRBV9 and TRBJ1-2; TRBD1 agrees at 7 bases. V lost 5 bases, J lost 4 bases, and 11 bases stayed unmatched. Germline-derived CDR1 and CDR2 are SGDLS and YYNGEE. CDR3 length: 15 residues. The CDR3 DNA reads TGTGCCAGCAGGGGGGACAGAGTGCGAAGCTATGGCTACACCTTC. Translating it yields CASRGDRVRSYGYTF.

CDR3 nucleotides: TGTGCCAGCAGCATTCGACTAGGTAGTCCGCGGGAGCAGTACTTC. This sequence encodes CASSIRLGSPREQYF. The chain recombines TRBV6-2 or TRBV6-3 with TRBJ2-7; TRBD2 is a possible D gene (6 bases). V lost 6 bases and J lost 7, with 22 bases in between. Germline CDR1 is MNHEY and CDR2 is SVGEGT. The CDR3 has 15 residues.

The chain employs TRBV11-3 and TRBJ2-3; 8 nucleotides line up with TRBD2. Germline assignment: CDR1 SGHNT and CDR2 YENEEA. The V and J ends lost 1 base and 4 bases, in that order; junction bases with no gene match: 7. This CDR3 has 16 amino acids. In DNA form, the CDR3 reads TGTGCCAGCAGCTTAGGGACTAGCCGGAACGCAGATACGCAGTATTTT. Its protein is CASSLGTSRNADTQYF.